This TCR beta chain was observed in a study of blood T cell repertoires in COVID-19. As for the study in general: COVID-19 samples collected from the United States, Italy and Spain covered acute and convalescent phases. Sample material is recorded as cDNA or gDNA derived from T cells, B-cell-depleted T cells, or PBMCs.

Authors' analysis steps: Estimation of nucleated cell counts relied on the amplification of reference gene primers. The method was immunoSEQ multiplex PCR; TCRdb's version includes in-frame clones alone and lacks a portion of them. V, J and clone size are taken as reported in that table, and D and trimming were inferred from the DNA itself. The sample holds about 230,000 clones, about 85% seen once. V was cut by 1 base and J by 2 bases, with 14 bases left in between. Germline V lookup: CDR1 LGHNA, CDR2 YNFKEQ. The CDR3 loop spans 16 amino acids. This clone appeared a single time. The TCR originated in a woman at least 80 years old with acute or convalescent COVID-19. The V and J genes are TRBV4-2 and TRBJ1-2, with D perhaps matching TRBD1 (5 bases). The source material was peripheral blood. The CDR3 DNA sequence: TGTGCCAGCAGCCAAGTAGGGGCAGGATGGAACTATGGCTACACCTTC. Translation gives CASSQVGAGWNYGYTF.